This entry lists 23 T cell receptor beta chains sequenced from one sample in a study of PD-1 blockade in classical Hodgkin lymphoma. Every patient experienced relapse after autologous stem cell transplantation, and brentuximab vedotin exposure varied. The data were produced by immunoSEQ multiplex PCR, yet TCRdb's version contains in-frame clones alone and is incomplete. The sample lists over 15,000 clones; less than 85% were seen once. Sample: peripheral blood mononuclear cells (PBMCs), taken at baseline. The origin of the receptors is a human donor with classical Hodgkin lymphoma.

About this clone: This same CDR3 is encoded by further DNA sequences in the sample. The chain joins TRBV4-3 to TRBJ2-7; D is uncertain. Germline loops: CDR1 LGHNA, CDR2 YSLEER. The ends were cut back, 0 bases at V and 2 bases at J, with 8 bases in the middle. This CDR3 spans 14 amino acids. CDR3 DNA sequence: TGCGCCAGCAGCCAAGATCGAGGAGCCTACGAGCAGTACTTC. It translates to CASSQDRGAYEQYF.

The V call is TRBV7-9, the J call TRBJ1-1, with 7 bases lining up with TRBD1. From germline, CDR1 is SEHNR and CDR2 FQNEAQ (reference sequence). The CDR3 is made up of 15 amino acids. With 2 bases clipped from V and 3 bases from J, the junction kept 6 bases outside the gene matches. For the CDR3, the DNA is TGTGCCAGCAGCTTAATGACAGGGCAATACACTGAAGCTTTCTTT. Translation gives CASSLMTGQYTEAFF.

This clone was counted between two and nine times. The chain is built from TRBV28 and TRBJ1-5; D possibly corresponds to TRBD1 (5 bases). The CDR3 consists of 14 residues. The germline CDR1 and CDR2 sequences are MDHEN and SYDVKM. Trimming took 2 bases from V and 3 from J, leaving 8 bases between them. This CDR3 is CASSLAGHNQPQHF. For the CDR3, the DNA is TGTGCCAGCAGTTTAGCAGGGCACAATCAGCCCCAGCATTTT.

This clone has more than one count but fewer than ten. The rearrangement uses TRBV7-9 and TRBJ1-2, with 8 bases matching TRBD1. Trimming removed 4 bases from V and 3 bases from J; junction bases left unmatched: 4. The CDR3 runs to 14 residues. The germline V gene has CDR1 SEHNR and CDR2 FQNEAQ (reference sequence). As DNA, the CDR3 is TGTGCCAGCAGCTCCAGGGGGCAGGACTATGGCTACACCTTC. Its translation: CASSSRGQDYGYTF.

The genes are TRBV2 and TRBJ2-3; maybe TRBD1 (5 bases). CDR3 size: 13 residues. Germline-derived CDR1 and CDR2 are SNHLY and FYNNEI. V was shortened by 4 bases and J by 8 bases, with 13 bases between the two germline ends. CDR3 loop: CASSGQGWPTQYF. As DNA, the CDR3 is TGTGCCAGCAGTGGCCAGGGCTGGCCTACGCAGTATTTT.

The J gene is TRBJ1-6, the V gene TRBV28; D unresolved. The germline gives CDR1 MDHEN, CDR2 SYDVKM. The CDR3 consists of 14 residues. V was trimmed by 3 bases and J by 8 bases, leaving 11 bases between them. CDR3 sequence reads: CASSLGLADSPLHF. As DNA, the CDR3 is TGTGCCAGCAGTTTGGGCTTGGCGGATTCACCCCTCCACTTT.

V and J are TRBV2 and TRBJ2-1; TRBD1 or TRBD2 may be the D gene (6 bases each). The V gene lost 1 base and the J gene lost 13 bases, with 8 bases spanning the gap. The CDR3 covers 11 residues. CDR1 and CDR2 (germline): SNHLY, FYNNEI. CDR3 sequence reads: CASSEEGGQFF. Here the CDR3 DNA reads TGTGCCAGCAGTGAAGAGGGGGGTCAGTTCTTC.

The chain uses TRBV2 and TRBJ2-4, with 10 bases aligning to TRBD1. CDR1 is SNHLY and CDR2 is FYNNEI in the germline V gene. This CDR3 is built from 14 residues. The trim removed 6 bases at V and 7 bases at J, leaving 6 bases unmatched. The chain's CDR3 is CASRGTGEQNIQYF. The CDR3 DNA sequence: TGTGCCAGCAGGGGGACAGGGGAACAGAACATTCAGTACTTC.

The chain couples TRBV28 to TRBJ1-5; D remains unclear. This CDR3 contains 15 residues. Looked up from germline, CDR1 is MDHEN and CDR2 is SYDVKM. Trimming left V 6 bases short and J 0 bases short, with 12 bases between. The CDR3 DNA reads TGTGCCAGCAGAAGGGAAAGCTATAGCAATCAGCCCCAGCATTTT. It yields the protein CASRRESYSNQPQHF.

The V gene is TRBV7-9, the J gene TRBJ2-7, with a weak D call TRBD2 (5 bases). Trimming pared 5 bases from V and 0 bases from J, leaving 11 bases between. The CDR3 is 14 amino acids. Germline-derived CDR1 and CDR2 are SEHNR and FQNEAQ (reference sequence). The CDR3 bases are TGTGCCAGCAGCCCGAGGGTGAGCTCCTACGAGCAGTACTTC. Translated, it gives CASSPRVSSYEQYF.

The chain is built from TRBV6-1 and TRBJ2-1; D perhaps matches TRBD2 (7 bases). The CDR3 covers 14 residues. V gave up 2 bases and J gave up 7 bases, with 12 bases separating them. The V gene's germline CDR1 is MNHNS and CDR2 SASEGT. Written as DNA, the CDR3 is TGTGCCAGCAGTGAAAGTAGGGGGGGGAATGAGCAGTTCTTC. This codes for CASSESRGGNEQFF.

The genes are TRBV5-5 and TRBJ1-2, with TRBD1 matching over 8 bases. V trimming: 3 bases; J trimming: 6 bases; junction bases outside the gene matches: 10. CDR1 and CDR2 from the germline V gene are SGHKS and YYEKEE (reference sequence). The CDR3 runs 15 residues. The CDR3 sequence is CASSWMRRTGNGYTF. The CDR3 nucleotides are TGTGCCAGCAGCTGGATGCGCAGGACAGGGAATGGCTACACCTTC.

This chain connects TRBV5-4 to TRBJ2-3; no clear D. The CDR3 has 14 amino acids. Germline CDR1 is SGHNT and CDR2 is YYREEE (reference sequence). Trimming left V 0 bases short and J 5 bases short, with 10 bases between. CDR3 DNA: TGTGCCAGCAGCTTGGTAGGGCAACTAGATACGCAGTATTTT. Translating gives CASSLVGQLDTQYF.

The chain carries TRBV10-3 and TRBJ2-5, with D possibly TRBD1 on 6 matching bases. CDR3 length equals 14 residues. V shed 4 bases and J shed 2 bases, with 11 bases lying between them. Germline V CDR1 and CDR2: ENHRY, SYGVKD. For the CDR3, the DNA is TGTGCCATCAGTGGCCCGGGACAACAAGAGACCCAGTACTTC. Translated: CAISGPGQQETQYF.

This clone turned up a few times. This chain connects TRBV5-4 to TRBJ2-2; TRBD2 aligns across 9 bases. CDR1 and CDR2 (germline): SGHNT, YYREEE (reference sequence). J was trimmed by 4 bases and V by 4 bases; bases with no gene match: 5. CDR3 size: 15 residues. CDR3 in amino acids: CASSRLAEFTGELFF. CDR3 coding DNA: TGTGCCAGCAGCCGACTAGCGGAGTTCACCGGGGAGCTGTTTTTT. The complete variable domain, with remaining parts taken from reference TRBV5-4 and TRBJ2-2, reads ETGVTQSPTHLIKTRGQQVTLRCSSQSGHNTVSWYQQALGQGPQFIFQYYREEENGRGNFPPRFSGLQFPNYSSELNVNALELDDSALYLCASSRLAEFTGELFFGEGSRLTVL.

The genes are TRBV5-8 and TRBJ1-5; D uncertain. Germline CDR1 SGHTS, CDR2 YDEGEE. The V gene lost 0 bases and the J gene lost 0 bases, with 7 bases spanning the gap. This CDR3 is 15 amino acids long. For the CDR3, the DNA is TGTGCCAGCAGCTTGGCACTTCTTAGCAATCAGCCCCAGCATTTT. Translated, it gives CASSLALLSNQPQHF.

The chain employs TRBV7-6 and TRBJ2-5; weak D call: TRBD2 (6 bases). The V gene lost 8 bases and the J gene lost 5 bases, with 12 bases spanning the gap. Per the germline V gene, CDR1 is SGHVS and CDR2 is FNYEAQ. CDR3 size: 12 residues. The CDR3 loop reads CASGDSKETQYF. Here the CDR3 DNA reads TGTGCCAGCGGGGACTCAAAGGAGACCCAGTACTTC. The whole variable domain, remainder taken from reference TRBV7-6 and TRBJ2-5, is GAGVSQSPRYKVTKRGQDVALRCDPISGHVSLYWYRQALGQGPEFLTYFNYEAQQDKSGLPNDRFSAERPEGSISTLTIQRTEQRDSAMYRCASGDSKETQYFGPGTRLLVL.

The V and J genes are TRBV4-1 and TRBJ1-5; a possible D gene is TRBD1 (5 bases). The germline gives CDR1 MGHRA, CDR2 YSYEKL. This CDR3 has 15 residues. Trimming stripped 0 bases from V and 6 bases from J, with 12 bases between. Written as DNA, the CDR3 is TGCGCCAGCAGCCAAGAGGGGGGGGAAAGTCAGCCCCAGCATTTT. Residues: CASSQEGGESQPQHF.

The genes are TRBV9 and TRBJ1-1; D is unclear. The germline CDR1 and CDR2 sequences are SGDLS and YYNGEE. Deletions cut 0 bases from V and 5 bases from J, with 11 bases between. This CDR3 has 14 residues. CDR3 in DNA: TGTGCCAGCAGCGTAGCCCCGGCGGATACTGAAGCTTTCTTT. Protein sequence: CASSVAPADTEAFF. The full variable domain, rest sourced from reference TRBV9 and TRBJ1-1, is DSGVTQTPKHLITATGQRVTLRCSPRSGDLSVYWYQQSLDQGLQFLIQYYNGEERAKGNILERFSAQQFPDLHSELNLSSLELGDSALYFCASSVAPADTEAFFGQGTRLTVV.

This clone was seen a handful of times. This chain uses TRBV4-1 with TRBJ2-1; TRBD2 matches 9 bases. Germline lookup yields CDR1 MGHRA and CDR2 YSYEKL. This CDR3 contains 13 residues. V trimming: 2 bases; J trimming: 10 bases; junction bases outside the gene matches: 3. The CDR3 region is CASSQFLAGEQFF. DNA of the CDR3: TGCGCCAGCAGCCAATTTCTAGCGGGGGAGCAGTTCTTC.

The rearrangement links TRBV5-1 to TRBJ1-6, with 7 bases that match TRBD1. The length of the CDR3 is 15 residues. V lost 0 bases to trimming and J lost 13 bases; unmatched junction nucleotides: 10. Germline loops: CDR1 SGHRS, CDR2 YFSETQ. CDR3 residues: CASSLGDSPTAPLHF. The DNA for the CDR3 is TGCGCCAGCAGCTTGGGGGACAGTCCCACTGCTCCCCTCCACTTT.

The CDR3 sequence: CASRGTSVYEQYF. The CDR3 DNA follows: TGTGCCAGCAGGGGGACTAGCGTCTACGAGCAGTACTTC. The chain couples TRBV28 to TRBJ2-7; 10 nucleotides align to TRBD2. The CDR3 is 13 amino acids. Losses at the gene ends were 6 bases for V and 3 bases for J; bases not matched to a gene: 2. Per the germline V gene, CDR1 is MDHEN and CDR2 is SYDVKM.

The chain joins TRBV11-1 to TRBJ2-7; TRBD1 agrees at 9 bases. CDR1 and CDR2 from the germline V gene are SGHAT and FQDESV (reference sequence). Trimming took 5 bases from V and 3 from J; bases not matched to a gene: 11. CDR3 length: 16 amino acids. As DNA, the CDR3 is TGTGCCAGCAGCGGCCGGGACAGGGCCGGAGGCTACGAGCAGTACTTC. Encoded protein: CASSGRDRAGGYEQYF.